These T cell receptor beta chains were read from a single sample in a study of T cell responses to AZD1222 COVID-19 vaccine. Generated by immunoSEQ multiplex PCR, the TCRdb table keeps only in-frame clones and is missing some. The sample has 130,000 to 150,000 clones; approximately 89% are singletons. The sequenced sample was peripheral blood, obtained on day 0 of AZD1222 vaccination. The receptors originated from an adult in good health. CDR3s include the opening cysteine and the closing phenylalanine or tryptophan. Fields, in order: CDR3 protein, CDR3 DNA, J gene, D gene, clone size, V gene. A D gene is named only where the DNA matches it firmly. The size field is filled for only some rows; it gives once, few, many or a size class.

CDR3: CATRRGTEAFF
DNA: TGTGCCACCCGCCGGGGCACTGAAGCTTTCTTT
J: TRBJ1-1
D: .
size: .
V: TRBV6-5

CDR3: CASGGQAGNTIYF
DNA: TGTGCCAGCGGGGGACAGGCCGGAAACACCATATATTTT
J: TRBJ1-3
D: TRBD1
size: .
V: TRBV2

CDR3: CASSYSSGTGNEQFF
DNA: TGTGCCAGCAGTTACTCTAGCGGCACGGGAAATGAGCAGTTCTTC
J: TRBJ2-1
D: .
size: .
V: TRBV6-2/TRBV6-3

CDR3: CASSQGPGDPGNTIYF
DNA: TGCGCCAGCAGCCAAGGTCCAGGCGACCCTGGAAACACCATATATTTT
J: TRBJ1-3
D: .
size: .
V: TRBV4-1

CDR3: CASSPGPSRLTEAFF
DNA: TGTGCCAGCAGCCCGGGACCTTCCAGGCTCACTGAAGCTTTCTTT
J: TRBJ1-1
D: .
size: .
V: TRBV7-3

CDR3: CASSYRAENYGYTF
DNA: TGTGCCAGCAGTTATCGGGCAGAAAACTATGGCTACACCTTC
J: TRBJ1-2
D: .
size: .
V: TRBV6-5

CDR3: CASKGAGGPENEQFF
DNA: TGTGCCAGCAAGGGGGCGGGAGGGCCGGAGAATGAGCAGTTCTTC
J: TRBJ2-1
D: TRBD2
size: .
V: TRBV28

CDR3: CASATGYTGLDTQYF
DNA: TGTGCCAGTGCCACCGGGTACACAGGGTTAGATACGCAGTATTTT
J: TRBJ2-3
D: .
size: .
V: TRBV7-3

CDR3: CASSLQDQPQHF
DNA: TGTGCCAGCAGCTTGCAGGATCAGCCCCAGCATTTT
J: TRBJ1-5
D: .
size: .
V: TRBV7-2

CDR3: CASSQSHSGAAYNEQFF
DNA: TGCGCCAGCAGCCAATCCCATAGCGGGGCAGCCTACAATGAGCAGTTCTTC
J: TRBJ2-1
D: TRBD2
size: .
V: TRBV4-3

CDR3: CASSLPSRSGGQYF
DNA: TGTGCCAGCAGCTTACCCTCCCGGTCGGGCGGGCAGTACTTC
J: TRBJ2-7
D: .
size: once
V: TRBV11-2

CDR3: CASSLEGQGLPLHF
DNA: TGTGCCAGCAGCTTAGAGGGACAGGGTTTACCCCTCCACTTT
J: TRBJ1-6
D: TRBD1
size: .
V: TRBV11-2

CDR3: CASSENRAANQPQHF
DNA: TGTGCCAGCAGTGAAAATCGGGCGGCCAATCAGCCCCAGCATTTT
J: TRBJ1-5
D: .
size: .
V: TRBV2